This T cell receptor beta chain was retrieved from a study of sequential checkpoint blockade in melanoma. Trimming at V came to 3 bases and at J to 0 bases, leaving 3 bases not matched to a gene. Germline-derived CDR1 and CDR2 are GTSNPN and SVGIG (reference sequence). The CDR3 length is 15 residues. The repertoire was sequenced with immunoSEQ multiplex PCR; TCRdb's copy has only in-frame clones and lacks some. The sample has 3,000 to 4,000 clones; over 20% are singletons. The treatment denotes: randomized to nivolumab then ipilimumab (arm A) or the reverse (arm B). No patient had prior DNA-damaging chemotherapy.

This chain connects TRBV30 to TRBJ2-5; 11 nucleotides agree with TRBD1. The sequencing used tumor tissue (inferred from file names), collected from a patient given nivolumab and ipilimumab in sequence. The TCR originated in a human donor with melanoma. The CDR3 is CAWSGTGGYQETQYF. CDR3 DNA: TGTGCCTGGAGCGGGACAGGGGGGTACCAAGAGACCCAGTACTTC.